The present entry profiles one T cell receptor beta chain with its context. Its antigen is currently unknown. The isolated RNA, all of it, was reverse transcribed, so expressed TCRB transcripts were what got sequenced. Sequencing used immunoSEQ multiplex PCR; TCRdb keeps in-frame clones, though not all of them. The sample has about 260,000 clones; around 68% are singletons. In germline, CDR1 is SQVTM, CDR2 ANQGSEA. This CDR3 has 11 residues. The germline V and J ends were trimmed by 4 bases and 8 bases, with 11 bases remaining between them. The data stem from a study of beta chain features in type 1 diabetes. Study observations and caveats: In all four CD4+ subsets, TCRB CDR3 length was significantly, moderately reduced in type 1 diabetes.

The sequencing sample was made of naive CD4+ T cells from blood. The source of this sequence is a man aged 25 to 40 in good health. The chain couples TRBV29-1 to TRBJ1-2; D perhaps matches TRBD1 (6 bases). The CDR3 is CSVVTGKGYTF. The CDR3 DNA is TGCAGCGTTGTCACAGGGAAAGGCTACACCTTC.